This record covers a single TCR beta chain. This specimen belongs to a study of blood T cell repertoires in COVID-19. Across the study: Samples representing acute and convalescent COVID-19 were sourced from the United States, Italy and Spain. PBMCs, B-cell-depleted T cells, or T cells were the source of the cDNA or gDNA that made up the material.

Original data processing: Reference gene primer amplification yielded estimated nucleated cell counts. Sequenced by immunoSEQ multiplex PCR; TCRdb stores in-frame clones only, minus some. D and trimming come from the DNA, and the V and J calls and clone size come from that table. The table records approximately 350,000 clones, roughly 90% of them present only once. The CDR3 sequence is 15 residues long. Looked up from germline, CDR1 is LNHDA and CDR2 is SQIVND (reference sequence). V was clipped by 8 bases and J by 5 bases; unmatched bases: 12. The source material was peripheral blood. The chain employs TRBV19 and TRBJ2-7; 10 bases are shared with TRBD1. The clonotype originates from a man aged 35-49 years with acute or convalescent COVID-19. The CDR3 is CASRQSGTGVHEQYF. CDR3 DNA: TGTGCCAGTCGACAATCCGGGACAGGGGTCCACGAGCAGTACTTC.